Reported below is one T cell receptor (beta chain). The germline V gene encodes CDR1 SGHTA and CDR2 FQGNSA. The CDR3 consists of 15 residues. J was trimmed by 4 bases and V by 6 bases; bases with no gene match: 10. Amplification targeted TCR beta CDR3 regions from RNA transcripts. In the first-round RT-PCR of the TCR CDR3, the HTBI primer set was used. Each CDR3 protein gets one entry after TCRdb re-called the multiplex PCR reads with MiXCR. The sample shows roughly 750,000 distinct CDR3 sequences, about 17% of them seen only once. The data are from a study of T cells in Graves' hyperthyroidism and ophthalmopathy.

Input material: blood. The rearrangement uses TRBV7-2 and TRBJ2-3, with TRBD2 matching over 7 bases. This TCR came from a man between 18 and 35 years old with Graves' hyperthyroidism. The CDR3 bases are TGTGCCAGCAGTCCACTCGCGGGAGCGCCAGATACGCAGTATTTT. Its translation: CASSPLAGAPDTQYF.